A single sample gave rise to the 12 T cell receptor beta chains below, sequenced in a study of T cells in localized non-small cell lung cancer. Profiled with immunoSEQ multiplex PCR; TCRdb holds only in-frame clones, not every one. The repertoire holds about 45,000 clones, about four fifths seen once, with 17% in the top ten. The source material was peripheral blood mononuclear cells, sampled before any cancer treatment. The receptors shown here come from a man aged 40 to 75 with stage III lung adenocarcinoma.

The gene calls are TRBV11-3 and TRBJ2-2; possible D gene TRBD2, 5 bases. V lost 2 bases, J lost 0 bases, and 13 bases lay in between. CDR3 length: 17 residues. Germline CDR1 and CDR2: SGHNT and YENEEA. As DNA, the CDR3 is TGTGCCAGCAGCTTACGGGGAAGCGCATCGAACACCGGGGAGCTGTTTTTT. It translates to CASSLRGSASNTGELFF. Filled out from reference TRBV11-3 and TRBJ2-2, the complete variable domain reads EAGVVQSPRYKIIEKKQPVAFWCNPISGHNTLYWYLQNLGQGPELLIRYENEEAVDDSQLPKDRFSAERLKGVDSTLKIQPAELGDSAVYLCASSLRGSASNTGELFFGEGSRLTVL.

This rearrangement joins TRBV5-4 to TRBJ2-3; 10 nucleotides line up with TRBD1. The CDR3 loop spans 16 amino acids. J gave up 6 bases and V 1 base, and 8 bases lay outside the gene matches. CDR1 SGHNT and CDR2 YYREEE come from the germline V gene (reference sequence). Here the CDR3 reads CASSLPGTGDSDTQYF. DNA for the CDR3: TGTGCCAGCAGCTTGCCCGGGACAGGGGATTCGGATACGCAGTATTTT.

The rearrangement links TRBV6-5 to TRBJ2-7, with TRBD2 as a possible D gene (5 bases). Trimming stripped 5 bases from V and 0 bases from J, with 11 bases between. The germline CDR1 and CDR2 sequences are MNHEY and SVGAGI. The CDR3 is 14 residues long. Written as DNA, the CDR3 is TGTGCCAGCAGTATCTCCCGGGGCTCCTACGAGCAGTACTTC. Translated: CASSISRGSYEQYF.

The chain uses TRBV9 and TRBJ1-1; TRBD1 matches at 7 bases. Germline V gene sequence: CDR1 SGDLS, CDR2 YYNGEE. The CDR3 spans 16 residues. The V segment lost 1 base and the J segment 10 bases; nucleotides outside the gene matches: 16. The CDR3 protein is CASSVLQGGQDPGAFF. CDR3 nucleotides: TGTGCCAGCAGCGTATTGCAGGGGGGCCAGGACCCTGGAGCTTTCTTT.

The CDR3 is CASSPGRRETQYF. For the CDR3, the DNA is TGTGCCAGTAGTCCGGGACGAAGAGAGACCCAGTACTTC. The chain is built from TRBV19 and TRBJ2-5; D possibly matches TRBD1 or TRBD2 (5 bases each). V was trimmed by 5 bases and J by 4 bases, leaving 11 bases between them. CDR1 LNHDA and CDR2 SQIVND come from the germline V gene (reference sequence). The CDR3 sequence is 13 residues long.

The chain combines TRBV6-1 with TRBJ2-1, with 10 bases that match TRBD1. CDR3 length: 14 residues. The V gene end was trimmed by 5 bases and the J gene end by 4 bases; junction bases not matched to a gene: 2. Germline lookup yields CDR1 MNHNS and CDR2 SASEGT. The CDR3 DNA follows: TGTGCCAGCAGTCAGGACAGGGGGTACAATGAGCAGTTCTTC. Translating gives CASSQDRGYNEQFF.

The CDR3 protein is CASSLAYSGANVLTF. The CDR3 DNA is TGCGCCAGCAGCCTTGCTTACTCTGGGGCCAACGTCCTGACTTTC. This rearrangement joins TRBV4-1 to TRBJ2-6; D uncertain. The CDR3 contains 15 residues. V was cut by 4 bases and J by 0 bases, with 7 bases left in between. Germline V gives CDR1 MGHRA, CDR2 YSYEKL.

This clone was observed a few times. The V gene is TRBV15, the J gene TRBJ1-1, with D uncertain. Trimming removed 3 bases at V and 10 bases at J, with 15 bases between. The CDR3 is made up of 13 amino acids. From germline, CDR1 is LNHNV and CDR2 YYDKDF (reference sequence). The CDR3 is CATSSRPLSRAFF. The CDR3 DNA reads as TGTGCCACCAGCAGTCGGCCCCTCTCGCGAGCTTTCTTT.

The chain links TRBV4-2 to TRBJ1-5; D is uncertain. In germline, CDR1 is LGHNA, CDR2 YNFKEQ. This CDR3 comprises 12 residues. Between the trimmed V and J ends, which lost 1 base and 4 bases, there was a span of 2 bases. CDR3 nucleotides: TGTGCCAGCAGCCAAGGGAATCAGCCCCAGCATTTT. Protein product: CASSQGNQPQHF.

The chain uses TRBV10-1 and TRBJ2-5; no firm D call. The CDR3 is made up of 14 amino acids. CDR1 and CDR2 (germline): WNHNN, SYGVQD (reference sequence). Trimming removed 4 bases from V and 5 bases from J, with 14 bases in between. The CDR3 DNA reads as TGCGCCAGCAGTGTCTCGCCCTCCGGGGAGACCCAGTACTTC. Residues: CASSVSPSGETQYF.

This sequence joins TRBV5-6 and TRBJ2-6, with 7 nucleotides matching TRBD1. Germline V gives CDR1 SGHDT, CDR2 YYEEEE. The CDR3 runs 16 residues. Losses at the gene ends were 3 bases for V and 0 bases for J; bases not matched to a gene: 3. Written as DNA, the CDR3 is TGTGCCAGCAGCTGGGGACAGCTCTCTGGGGCCAACGTCCTGACTTTC. Protein product: CASSWGQLSGANVLTF.

V is TRBV27 and J is TRBJ2-1; the match to TRBD2 covers 15 bases. Germline CDR1 MNHEY, CDR2 SMNVEV (reference sequence). V shed 5 bases, J shed 4 bases, and the junction held 6 bases outside the gene matches. The CDR3 has 17 amino acids. CDR3 nucleotide sequence: TGTGCCAGCAGTGCGCGGACTAGCGGGGGGGGATACAATGAGCAGTTCTTC. Translating it yields CASSARTSGGGYNEQFF.